This T cell receptor beta chain was profiled in a study of blood T cell repertoires in COVID-19. Researchers sorted participants into cohorts using their self-reported clinical history. In the source study's methods: For nucleated cells, counts were estimated from reference gene primer amplification. Clones were sequenced by immunoSEQ multiplex PCR, and TCRdb holds only the in-frame ones, with some missing. The V and J calls and clone size come from that table; D and trimming were worked out from the DNA. The repertoire includes about 320,000 clones, 90% of them detected once, and 2.6% sits in the top ten. CDR1 and CDR2 (germline): MGHRA, YSYEKL. The CDR3 runs 14 residues. V was trimmed by 2 bases and J by 8 bases, leaving 15 bases between them.

V is TRBV4-1 and J is TRBJ1-2; maybe TRBD1 (6 bases). The sample taken for sequencing was PBMCs or T cells enriched from blood (not recorded which). The TCR comes from a man in his 60s who had recovered from COVID-19. The CDR3 loop reads CASSQPGTQRGYTF. DNA for the CDR3: TGCGCCAGCAGCCAACCTGGGACACAGAGGGGCTACACCTTC.